The 27 T cell receptor beta chains below were found in one sample sequenced in a study of post-analysis software for immune sequencing data. cDNA libraries of TCR beta carried unique molecular identifiers. Each CDR3 protein is one row after TCRdb ran MiXCR on the PCR reads. The table shows roughly 600,000 distinct CDR3 sequences, with roughly two fifths occurring only once. No antigens are known for them. General study findings and limits: About five TRBV segments occurring more often in patients than controls included TRBV5-6, TRBV5-1 and TRBV20-1.

The sequenced sample consisted of blood. These receptors were taken from a girl aged 5-17 years with multiple sclerosis.

As to this clonotype: Germline is not matched at one junction end, which may reflect a read error. In DNA, the CDR3 is TGTGCCAGCAAAGGACAGGGGTCCTCCGAGCAGTACTTC. This sequence encodes CASKGQGSSEQYF. This rearrangement joins TRBV27 to TRBJ2-7, with 9 nucleotides matching TRBD1. Germline lookup yields CDR1 MNHEY and CDR2 SMNVEV (reference sequence). The CDR3 consists of 13 residues.

This clonotype was counted between two and nine times. This sequence joins TRBV25-1 and TRBJ2-5; TRBD1 might be the D (6 bases). The CDR3 runs 15 residues. The V gene lost 2 bases and the J gene lost 2 bases, with 12 bases spanning the gap. Germline V gene lookup returns CDR1 MGHDK and CDR2 SYGVNS. CDR3 sequence (DNA): TGTGCCAGCAGTGAAGGGGACAAACCTCAAGAGACCCAGTACTTC. As protein: CASSEGDKPQETQYF. Supplemented by reference TRBV25-1 and TRBJ2-5, the full variable domain reads EADIYQTPRYLVIGTGKKITLECSQTMGHDKMYWYQQDPGMELHLIHYSYGVNSTEKGDLSSESTVSRIRTEHFPLTLESARPSHTSQYLCASSEGDKPQETQYFGPGTRLLVL.

This clonotype has just a few counts. The chain recombines TRBV5-1 with TRBJ2-5; D gene ambiguous. CDR1 is SGHRS and CDR2 is YFSETQ in the germline V gene. Deletions cut 3 bases from V and 2 bases from J, with 14 bases between. The CDR3 has 15 amino acids. The CDR3 is CASSSQSTFQETQYF. The CDR3 coding sequence is TGCGCCAGCAGCTCCCAAAGTACGTTTCAAGAGACCCAGTACTTC.

V and J are TRBV5-1 and TRBJ2-7; D gene uncertain. Trimming left V 0 bases short and J 10 bases short, with 11 bases between. This CDR3 has 12 residues. Germline CDR1 SGHRS, CDR2 YFSETQ. Here the CDR3 DNA reads TGCGCCAGCAGCTTGGAAGGCACCCGTCAGTACTTC. Protein: CASSLEGTRQYF. Full variable domain (outside the CDR3, taken from reference TRBV5-1 and TRBJ2-7): KAGVTQTPRYLIKTRGQQVTLSCSPISGHRSVSWYQQTPGQGLQFLFEYFSETQRNKGNFPGRFSGRQFSNSRSEMNVSTLELGDSALYLCASSLEGTRQYFGPGTRLTVT.

As regards this clonotype: One end of the junction is discordant with germline, which a read error may explain. This chain links TRBV29-1 with TRBJ1-4; D ambiguous. From germline, CDR1 is SQVTM and CDR2 ANQGSEA. The CDR3 extends over 13 amino acids. The CDR3 here is CSGAVSTNEKRFF. CDR3 bases: TGCAGCGGGGCGGTTTCAACTAATGAAAAACGGTTTTTT.

The rearrangement joins TRBV7-8 to TRBJ1-1; D gene unclear. V was cut by 5 bases and J by 4 bases, with 23 bases left in between. The CDR3 runs to 17 residues. Germline V CDR1 and CDR2: SGHVS, FQNEAQ. CDR3 DNA sequence: TGTGCCAGCAGCCCCGATGGAGGTTGGGTGGGTCGCACTGAAGCTTTCTTT. It codes for CASSPDGGWVGRTEAFF.

The chain links TRBV7-9 to TRBJ2-7; 7 nucleotides agree with TRBD2. CDR1 SEHNR and CDR2 FQNEAQ come from the germline V gene (reference sequence). Losses at the gene ends were 4 bases for V and 7 bases for J; bases not matched to a gene: 7. This CDR3 is built from 13 residues. CDR3 region: CASSSSGANEQYF. The CDR3 DNA sequence: TGTGCCAGCAGCTCCAGCGGGGCCAATGAGCAGTACTTC.

The chain has TRBV29-1 and TRBJ2-7; weak D call: TRBD1 (6 bases). The CDR3 consists of 13 residues. The germline CDR1 and CDR2 sequences are SQVTM and ANQGSEA. V was pared by 6 bases and J by 5 bases, with 17 bases between. CDR3 in DNA: TGCAGCGTCAGACAGGCCTATAGCGACGAGCAGTACTTC. Translating gives CSVRQAYSDEQYF.

The V and J genes are TRBV3-1 and TRBJ1-2; 9 nucleotides agree with TRBD1. V was pared by 1 base and J by 4 bases, with 1 base of the junction left unmatched. Germline V gives CDR1 LGHDT, CDR2 YNNKEL (reference sequence). The CDR3 is made up of 14 amino acids. The CDR3 DNA reads TGTGCCAGCAGCCAAGGGACAGGGGCCTATGGCTACACCTTC. It is translated as CASSQGTGAYGYTF.

The table lists this clonotype with a few counts. The genes are TRBV11-2 and TRBJ1-2; 10 bases are a match to TRBD1. The CDR3 runs 14 residues. V lost 7 bases to trimming and J lost 8 bases; unmatched junction nucleotides: 10. Germline-derived CDR1 and CDR2 are SGHAT and FQNNGV. The CDR3 DNA reads as TGTGCCAGCACCAGACAGGGGGCGCCCCGGGGCTACACCTTC. The encoded protein is CASTRQGAPRGYTF.

The CDR3 sequence is CSARTGTGISYEQYF. CDR3 bases: TGCAGTGCTAGAACCGGGACAGGGATCTCCTACGAGCAGTACTTC. The chain combines TRBV20-1 with TRBJ2-7; TRBD1 agrees at 9 bases. J was trimmed by 0 bases and V by 2 bases; bases with no gene match: 5. Germline CDR1 reads DFQATT; CDR2 reads SNEGSKA (reference sequence). The CDR3 consists of 15 residues.

This clonotype was seen more than once but under ten times. The J gene is TRBJ2-1, the V gene TRBV20-1; D gene uncertain. CDR3 length: 14 residues. CDR1 and CDR2 (germline): DFQATT, SNEGSKA (reference sequence). Trimming cost V 2 bases and J 0 bases, with 8 bases left between them. The CDR3 protein is CSARSASSYNEQFF. The CDR3 coding sequence is TGCAGTGCTAGATCAGCGAGCTCCTACAATGAGCAGTTCTTC.

The chain is built from TRBV7-9 and TRBJ2-4, with D possibly TRBD1 on 5 matching bases. The V end lost 4 bases, the J end lost 6 bases, and 16 bases lay between the germline ends. CDR3 length: 15 amino acids. Germline-derived CDR1 and CDR2 are SEHNR and FQNEAQ (reference sequence). The DNA of the CDR3 is TGTGCCAGCAGCTCGGGTAGGACACAGATAAACATTCAGTACTTC. It translates to CASSSGRTQINIQYF.

The chain uses TRBV12-3 or TRBV12-4 and TRBJ2-3; 7 bases match TRBD2. CDR3 length: 13 amino acids. Trimming at V came to 10 bases and at J to 6 bases, leaving 10 bases not matched to a gene. DNA of the CDR3: TGTGCCACCCAGGGCGGGAGAGTGGATACGCAGTATTTT. Protein product: CATQGGRVDTQYF.

The chain carries TRBV6-1 and TRBJ2-4; D possibly corresponds to TRBD2 (5 bases). The length of the CDR3 is 13 residues. Germline CDR1 is MNHNS and CDR2 is SASEGT. The germline V and J ends were trimmed by 6 bases and 13 bases, with 19 bases remaining between them. The CDR3 here is CASRRGFNNEQYF. In DNA form, the CDR3 reads TGTGCCAGCAGGAGAGGGTTTAACAATGAGCAGTACTTC.

CDR3 coding DNA: TGCAGTGCTAGCGGGAAAACCTACGAGCAGTACTTC. Amino acids: CSASGKTYEQYF. The chain uses TRBV20-1 and TRBJ2-4; a possible D gene is TRBD2 (5 bases). The DNA matches TRBJ2-7 better at its end, which makes the J call doubtful. This CDR3 comprises 12 residues. Germline lookup yields CDR1 DFQATT and CDR2 SNEGSKA (reference sequence).

CDR3 sequence (DNA): TGTGCCACCTCGCCAGACAGGGGATATGGCTACACCTTC. It codes for CATSPDRGYGYTF. The chain employs TRBV12-3 or TRBV12-4 and TRBJ1-2, with 8 bases that match TRBD1. The CDR3 has 13 amino acids. V gave up 10 bases and J gave up 5 bases; unmatched junction bases: 9.

This rearrangement joins TRBV5-6 to TRBJ2-7, with TRBD2 as a possible D gene (5 bases). CDR1 SGHDT and CDR2 YYEEEE come from the germline V gene. CDR3 size: 13 residues. V lost 2 bases and J 6 bases, leaving 12 bases between the germline ends. The CDR3, as DNA: TGTGCCAGCAGCTTTAGTGGAGGCGTCGAGCAGTACTTC. It codes for CASSFSGGVEQYF.

The chain recombines TRBV12-3 or TRBV12-4 with TRBJ2-7, with D possibly called TRBD1 or TRBD2 (5 bases each). Trimming took off 3 bases at V and 3 bases at J, with 15 bases between the two ends. This CDR3 contains 15 residues. CDR3 coding DNA: TGTGCCAGCAGTTTCCGCAGGGCGAGGGTCTACGAGCAGTACTTC. It translates to CASSFRRARVYEQYF.

This clonotype has only one observation. The chain carries TRBV6-1 and TRBJ1-1; maybe TRBD1 (5 bases). Trimming took off 2 bases at V and 5 bases at J, with 12 bases between the two ends. The CDR3 totals 14 residues. Germline V gene data show CDR1 as MNHNS and CDR2 as SASEGT. The CDR3 DNA sequence: TGTGCCAGCAGTGAATCTCGGGGGGTAACTGAAGCTTTCTTT. As protein: CASSESRGVTEAFF.

This clonotype has just a few counts. The chain couples TRBV12-3 or TRBV12-4 to TRBJ2-7; D is perhaps TRBD2 (5 bases). This CDR3 is built from 14 residues. Trimming took off 5 bases at V and 5 bases at J, with 16 bases between the two ends. CDR3 DNA: TGTGCCAGCAGTCCAAGAGGACTTATGAACGAGCAGTACTTC. Its protein product is CASSPRGLMNEQYF.

Only a few counts were recorded for this clonotype. CDR3 bases: TGTGCCAGCAGGTGGGGACAGGGAAGTAATCAGCCCCAGCATTTT. It is translated as CASRWGQGSNQPQHF. The J gene is TRBJ1-5, the V gene TRBV6-2 or TRBV6-3; 9 nucleotides agree with TRBD1. The germline CDR1 and CDR2 sequences are MNHEY and SVGEGT. This CDR3 contains 15 residues. After removal of 6 bases from V and 4 bases from J, the junction contained 7 bases not matched to a gene.

CDR3 DNA: TGCGCCAGCAGTTCCACTAGCGGGGAAGAGACCCAGTACTTC. Translating gives CASSSTSGEETQYF. V usage is TRBV5-1 and J usage is TRBJ2-5; TRBD2 agrees at 10 bases. Per germline, CDR1 SGHRS and CDR2 YFSETQ. V lost 5 bases to trimming and J lost 3 bases; unmatched junction nucleotides: 4. CDR3 length: 14 amino acids. Variable domain in full (rest from reference TRBV5-1 and TRBJ2-5): KAGVTQTPRYLIKTRGQQVTLSCSPISGHRSVSWYQQTPGQGLQFLFEYFSETQRNKGNFPGRFSGRQFSNSRSEMNVSTLELGDSALYLCASSSTSGEETQYFGPGTRLLVL.

The CDR3 DNA is TGCGCCAGCAGCCGGGGGGTGTTCCATGGCTACACCTTC. Its protein is CASSRGVFHGYTF. The chain employs TRBV5-1 and TRBJ1-2; perhaps TRBD1 as D (5 bases). Germline V CDR1 and CDR2: SGHRS, YFSETQ. Trimming left V 4 bases short and J 6 bases short, with 13 bases between. This CDR3 comprises 13 residues.

The chain combines TRBV6-1 with TRBJ2-7; D is uncertain. Germline values: CDR1 MNHNS, CDR2 SASEGT. V gave up 4 bases and J gave up 5 bases, with 6 bases separating them. The CDR3 contains 11 residues. As DNA, the CDR3 is TGTGCCAGCAGTGTCTTTCACGAGCAGTACTTC. Residues: CASSVFHEQYF.

There are a few counts of this clonotype. The V gene is TRBV7-2, the J gene TRBJ2-7; D is unresolved. The CDR3 consists of 12 residues. Germline lookup yields CDR1 SGHTA and CDR2 FQGNSA. Between the trimmed V and J ends, which lost 5 bases and 7 bases, there was a span of 12 bases. The CDR3 DNA is TGTGCCAGCAGCCCGACTTCGAGAGAGCAGTACTTC. Protein sequence: CASSPTSREQYF.

The V and J genes are TRBV5-1 and TRBJ1-6; 12 bases are a match to TRBD1. This CDR3 has 16 amino acids. Unmatched junction bases numbered 8, after V lost 8 bases and J lost 5 bases. Germline V gene data show CDR1 as SGHRS and CDR2 as YFSETQ. The CDR3 region has the DNA TGCGCCAGTAGCAACCGGGACAGGGGGCATAATTCACCCCTCCACTTT. This gives the protein CASSNRDRGHNSPLHF.